A single sample gave rise to the 16 T cell receptor beta chains below, sequenced in a study of cytomegalovirus exposure and HLA in healthy donors. 60 Vbeta and 13 Jbeta primers were used in PCR. Produced via immunoSEQ multiplex PCR; TCRdb's table is partial and in-frame only. The sample consists of 40,000 or so clones, about 60% of them appearing once. Sequenced sample: PBMCs. The receptors come from a human donor in good health.

J is TRBJ1-5 and V is TRBV7-2; D is unclear. Germline assignment: CDR1 SGHTA and CDR2 FQGNSA. V lost 5 bases and J lost 8, with 13 bases in between. The CDR3 is 13 amino acids. Here the CDR3 DNA reads TGTGCCAGCAGCCTAAACGCCGGGGAGCCCCAGCATTTT. Translation: CASSLNAGEPQHF.

V gene TRBV30 combines with J gene TRBJ2-2; D may be TRBD2 (7 bases). V shed 4 bases and J shed 4 bases, with 16 bases lying between them. The CDR3 covers 15 residues. CDR1 and CDR2 (germline): GTSNPN, SVGIG (reference sequence). CDR3 in amino acids: CAWMLTGGLTGELFF. CDR3 sequence (DNA): TGTGCCTGGATGTTGACGGGGGGCCTCACCGGGGAGCTGTTTTTT.

The chain is built from TRBV30 and TRBJ2-2, with 11 positions matching TRBD2. Trimming cost V 2 bases and J 4 bases; bases outside gene matches: 15. The CDR3 sequence is 19 residues long. CDR1 is GTSNPN and CDR2 is SVGIG in the germline V gene (reference sequence). CDR3 nucleotide sequence: TGTGCCTGGAGTAAAATGGCTGGTAGCGGGGGGGCCGGCACCGGGGAGCTGTTTTTT. As protein: CAWSKMAGSGGAGTGELFF.

The CDR3 DNA reads TGTGCCAGCAGATTCGACCATAGCGGGGGCACAGATACGCAGTATTTT. Its protein product is CASRFDHSGGTDTQYF. The chain uses TRBV6-6 and TRBJ2-3, with TRBD2 matching 8 bases. Germline-derived CDR1 and CDR2 are MNHNY and SVGAGI (reference sequence). Trimming removed 6 bases from V and 1 base from J; junction bases left unmatched: 9. This CDR3 spans 16 amino acids.

V is TRBV6-5 and J is TRBJ2-1; 13 bases align to TRBD2. Germline assignment: CDR1 MNHEY and CDR2 SVGAGI. The CDR3 sequence is 15 residues long. J gave up 7 bases and V 2 bases, and 2 bases lay outside the gene matches. The CDR3 region is CASSYTSGGGNEQFF. CDR3 DNA sequence: TGTGCCAGCAGTTACACTAGCGGGGGGGGAAATGAGCAGTTCTTC.

V usage is TRBV5-1 and J usage is TRBJ2-1; a possible D gene is TRBD2 (6 bases). CDR1 and CDR2 (germline): SGHRS, YFSETQ. Trimming removed 4 bases at V and 0 bases at J, with 14 bases between. The CDR3 spans 16 residues. CDR3 nucleotide sequence: TGCGCCAGCAGCGTCGGCGGGGCCAGCTCCTACAATGAGCAGTTCTTC. Translation: CASSVGGASSYNEQFF. The full variable domain, in which reference TRBV5-1 and TRBJ2-1 provide the parts outside the CDR3, is KAGVTQTPRYLIKTRGQQVTLSCSPISGHRSVSWYQQTPGQGLQFLFEYFSETQRNKGNFPGRFSGRQFSNSRSEMNVSTLELGDSALYLCASSVGGASSYNEQFFGPGTRLTVL.

This clone was seen more than once but under ten times. The chain couples TRBV30 to TRBJ2-7, with TRBD1 identical over 7 bases. Germline-derived CDR1 and CDR2 are GTSNPN and SVGIG (reference sequence). The CDR3 contains 12 residues. The trim removed 5 bases at V and 7 bases at J, leaving 8 bases unmatched. The CDR3 nucleotides are TGTGCCTGGGGACCCACCAGGGGGGAGCAGTACTTC. It translates to CAWGPTRGEQYF.

CDR3 sequence reads: CASSQDLETGSANEKLFF. The CDR3 coding sequence is TGCGCCAGCAGCCAAGACCTTGAAACAGGGTCTGCTAATGAAAAACTGTTTTTT. The V and J genes are TRBV4-3 and TRBJ1-4; TRBD1 is a possible D gene (6 bases). From germline, CDR1 is LGHNA and CDR2 YSLEER. The CDR3 runs 18 residues. The V end was cut by 0 bases, the J end by 3 bases, with 17 bases between.

The chain joins TRBV14 to TRBJ2-1; 9 bases fit TRBD1. Per germline, CDR1 SGHDN and CDR2 FVKESK. With V trimmed by 5 bases and J by 4 bases, 6 bases remained unmatched. The CDR3 runs 15 residues. CDR3 nucleotides: TGTGCCAGCAGCTCCCTGGGACAGGGTTACAATGAGCAGTTCTTC. Translated, it gives CASSSLGQGYNEQFF.

This clone was seen a few times. The chain carries TRBV30 and TRBJ1-6; TRBD1 matches at 7 bases. The CDR3 is 13 amino acids. The germline gives CDR1 GTSNPN, CDR2 SVGIG (reference sequence). V dropped 5 bases and J dropped 7; count of bases not matched to a gene: 5. CDR3 amino acids: CAWSGQTNSPLHF. The CDR3 nucleotides read TGTGCCTGGTCGGGACAGACAAATTCACCCCTCCACTTT.

V and J are TRBV14 and TRBJ2-6; no reliable D call. CDR3 size: 18 residues. Deletions cut 1 base from V and 0 bases from J, with 13 bases between. Germline V gives CDR1 SGHDN, CDR2 FVKESK. CDR3 residues: CASSQVARLNSGANVLTF. CDR3 bases: TGTGCCAGCAGCCAAGTAGCCAGACTGAACTCTGGGGCCAACGTCCTGACTTTC.

There are a few counts of this clone. The V and J genes are TRBV9 and TRBJ2-5; D not certain. The CDR3 totals 12 residues. V gave up 3 bases and J gave up 1 base, with 4 bases separating them. Germline V lookup: CDR1 SGDLS, CDR2 YYNGEE. The DNA for the CDR3 is TGTGCCAGCAGCGCTTCCCAAGAGACCCAGTACTTC. Its protein product is CASSASQETQYF.

This clone was detected a few times. The genes are TRBV10-3 and TRBJ2-7, with 11 bases fitting TRBD1. V shed 1 base and J 7 bases; nucleotides not matched to a gene: 6. Germline V gives CDR1 ENHRY, CDR2 SYGVKD. The CDR3 covers 15 residues. The CDR3 nucleotides read TGTGCCATCAGTGAGTGGGGGACAGGGGGTGGTGAGCAGTACTTC. Its translation: CAISEWGTGGGEQYF.

V gene TRBV6-5 combines with J gene TRBJ1-2; D is uncertain. The ends were cut back, 11 bases at V and 8 bases at J, with 18 bases in the middle. The CDR3 consists of 12 residues. The germline gives CDR1 MNHEY, CDR2 SVGAGI. The CDR3 DNA reads TGTGCCTCAGGTCGTATCCGTAAAGGCTACACCTTC. Protein product: CASGRIRKGYTF.

The rearrangement links TRBV27 to TRBJ2-1, with 7 positions matching TRBD2. Germline CDR1 is MNHEY and CDR2 is SMNVEV (reference sequence). The CDR3 extends over 15 amino acids. V dropped 6 bases and J dropped 0; count of bases not matched to a gene: 5. The CDR3 here is CASRPGLSSYNEQFF. The CDR3 region has the DNA TGTGCCAGCAGGCCGGGACTAAGCTCCTACAATGAGCAGTTCTTC.

The chain links TRBV6-5 to TRBJ2-5; D not certain. CDR1 is MNHEY and CDR2 is SVGAGI in the germline V gene. The CDR3 extends over 13 amino acids. The ends were cut back, 9 bases at V and 2 bases at J, with 13 bases in the middle. Here the CDR3 DNA reads TGTGCCAGTAGTAGACAAAGACAAGAGACCCAGTACTTC. It specifies CASSRQRQETQYF.